Below are 27 T cell receptor beta chains sequenced from a single sample in a study of T cells in Graves' hyperthyroidism and ophthalmopathy. It was RNA transcripts that yielded the amplified TCR beta CDR3 regions. When the TCR CDR3 underwent first-round RT-PCR, the HTBI primer set was used. MiXCR was run by TCRdb on the multiplex PCR reads, yielding one entry per CDR3 protein. The table has about 500,000 distinct CDR3 sequences, around 16% seen once. Sequencing input: blood. These receptors were taken from a woman aged 25-40 years with Graves' ophthalmopathy.

V is TRBV20-1 and J is TRBJ2-2; 10 bases line up with TRBD2. V dropped 3 bases and J dropped 7; count of bases not matched to a gene: 17. The CDR3 loop spans 18 amino acids. CDR1 is DFQATT and CDR2 is SNEGSKA in the germline V gene (reference sequence). In nucleotides, the CDR3 is TGCAGTGCTAGTAAGATAGCGGGAGGTTCGACCGTCAGCGGGGAGCTGTTTTTT. Translated: CSASKIAGGSTVSGELFF.

This clonotype has a count of ten or more. V gene TRBV2 combines with J gene TRBJ2-3; 7 bases line up with TRBD2. Germline trimming cut 4 bases from V and 2 bases from J; bases unmatched to any gene: 6. The CDR3 sequence is 15 residues long. Germline assignment: CDR1 SNHLY and CDR2 FYNNEI. The CDR3 region is CASSAASGITDTQYF. The DNA for the CDR3 is TGTGCCAGCAGTGCCGCTAGCGGCATCACAGATACGCAGTATTTT.

This sequence joins TRBV7-9 and TRBJ1-2; unclear D gene. Trimming pared 4 bases from V and 7 bases from J, leaving 13 bases between. The CDR3 runs to 13 residues. CDR1 SEHNR and CDR2 FQNEAQ come from the germline V gene (reference sequence). CDR3 nucleotides: TGTGCCAGCAGCTCGACGCTCGTAGGTGGCTACACCTTC. Translated: CASSSTLVGGYTF.

This chain connects TRBV11-2 to TRBJ2-7; a weak D match, TRBD1 (6 bases). The CDR3 is 13 residues long. Looked up from germline, CDR1 is SGHAT and CDR2 is FQNNGV. The V gene lost 5 bases and the J gene lost 3 bases, with 11 bases spanning the gap. The chain's CDR3 is CASSPTGYYEQYF. The CDR3 DNA sequence: TGTGCCAGCAGCCCCACAGGGTACTACGAGCAGTACTTC.

J is TRBJ2-3 and V is TRBV7-2, with 10 bases identical to TRBD2. The CDR3 covers 15 residues. Germline V gives CDR1 SGHTA, CDR2 FQGNSA. The ends lost 5 bases at V and 2 bases at J; junction bases unmatched: 4. This CDR3 reads CASSLGTSDTDTQYF. CDR3 DNA sequence: TGTGCCAGCAGCCTCGGGACTAGCGACACAGATACGCAGTATTTT. The entire variable domain, with the rest obtained from reference TRBV7-2 and TRBJ2-3, is as follows: GAGVSQSPSNKVTEKGKDVELRCDPISGHTALYWYRQSLGQGLEFLIYFQGNSAPDKSGLPSDRFSAERTGGSVSTLTIQRTQQEDSAVYLCASSLGTSDTDTQYFGPGTRLTVL.

The gene calls are TRBV27 and TRBJ2-1; 8 nucleotides align to TRBD1. This CDR3 is 16 amino acids long. Trimming cost V 4 bases and J 2 bases; bases outside gene matches: 7. CDR1 and CDR2 (germline): MNHEY, SMNVEV (reference sequence). The CDR3 loop is CASSSLTGGAYNEQFF. CDR3 nucleotides: TGTGCCAGCAGTTCCCTTACAGGGGGTGCCTACAATGAGCAGTTCTTC.

The gene calls are TRBV2 and TRBJ2-6; TRBD1 is a possible D gene (6 bases). The CDR3 is 18 amino acids. Trimming left V 4 bases short and J 0 bases short, with 16 bases between. Per the germline V gene, CDR1 is SNHLY and CDR2 is FYNNEI. As DNA, the CDR3 is TGTGCCAGCAGTGCGGACAGAGAAATAATCTCTGGGGCCAACGTCCTGACTTTC. Protein product: CASSADREIISGANVLTF. Looking up the rest from reference TRBV2 and TRBJ2-6 gives the full variable domain: EPEVTQTPSHQVTQMGQEVILRCVPISNHLYFYWYRQILGQKVEFLVSFYNNEISEKSEIFDDQFSVERPDGSNFTLKIRSTKLEDSAMYFCASSADREIISGANVLTFGAGSRLTVL.

This clonotype has a handful of counts. This sequence joins TRBV5-1 and TRBJ2-7; weak D call: TRBD1 (5 bases). Per the germline V gene, CDR1 is SGHRS and CDR2 is YFSETQ. The CDR3 is 15 residues long. V gave up 3 bases and J gave up 4 bases, with 17 bases separating them. This CDR3 is CASSSTGTLFYEQYF. CDR3 bases: TGCGCCAGCAGCTCCACAGGAACCCTTTTTTACGAGCAGTACTTC.

Comment on this clonotype: A much larger clone sits a single nucleotide away, making a read error possible. The J gene is TRBJ1-5, the V gene TRBV12-3 or TRBV12-4; a weak D match, TRBD1 (5 bases). The CDR3 runs 14 residues. V was trimmed by 7 bases and J by 5 bases, leaving 15 bases between them. In DNA form, the CDR3 reads TGTGCCAGCAAGGGAACGGGGACCCATCAGCCCCAGCATTTT. It is translated as CASKGTGTHQPQHF.

The chain combines TRBV6-5 with TRBJ1-4; D gene ambiguous. CDR3 length: 16 residues. Germline V gene sequence: CDR1 MNHEY, CDR2 SVGAGI. V lost 1 base and J 8 bases, leaving 17 bases between the germline ends. The CDR3 bases are TGTGCCAGCAGTTACTTAATCACCGGGGTAAAAGAAAAACTGTTTTTT. Its protein is CASSYLITGVKEKLFF.

Only a few counts were recorded for this clonotype. The chain combines TRBV7-2 with TRBJ2-6; no clear D. Trimming left V 5 bases short and J 0 bases short, with 8 bases between. From germline, CDR1 is SGHTA and CDR2 FQGNSA. The CDR3 length is 15 residues. The CDR3 spells CASSPELSGANVLTF. The CDR3 bases are TGTGCCAGCAGCCCTGAGCTCTCTGGGGCCAACGTCCTGACTTTC. Full variable domain (missing parts from reference TRBV7-2 and TRBJ2-6): GAGVSQSPSNKVTEKGKDVELRCDPISGHTALYWYRQSLGQGLEFLIYFQGNSAPDKSGLPSDRFSAERTGGSVSTLTIQRTQQEDSAVYLCASSPELSGANVLTFGAGSRLTVL.

The chain recombines TRBV29-1 with TRBJ2-7; 8 bases are shared with TRBD1. This CDR3 has 18 residues. Per germline, CDR1 SQVTM and CDR2 ANQGSEA. J gave up 4 bases and V 6 bases, and 23 bases lay outside the gene matches. The CDR3 DNA reads TGCAGCGTATGGGACAGGAAGGAAGGAAAAGCGCGAACTTACGAGCAGTACTTC. It codes for CSVWDRKEGKARTYEQYF.

This clonotype was recorded many times. V gene TRBV12-3 or TRBV12-4 combines with J gene TRBJ2-3; D gene unclear. This CDR3 region has 13 residues. V lost 6 bases, J lost 5 bases, and 12 bases lay in between. CDR3 region: CASRPTPVDTQYF. The CDR3 DNA is TGTGCCAGCAGACCCACCCCGGTAGATACGCAGTATTTT.

This clonotype was counted many times. The V gene is TRBV7-2, the J gene TRBJ1-1; D is possibly TRBD1 (6 bases). From germline, CDR1 is SGHTA and CDR2 FQGNSA. The CDR3 consists of 17 residues. V lost 2 bases to trimming and J lost 0 bases, with 16 bases between them. CDR3: CASSLIVGGGLNTEAFF. Here the CDR3 DNA reads TGTGCCAGCAGCTTAATAGTGGGGGGCGGTTTGAACACTGAAGCTTTCTTT.

This clonotype came up many times. The chain uses TRBV15 and TRBJ2-1; D call uncertain. V was shortened by 0 bases and J by 9 bases, with 15 bases between the two germline ends. This CDR3 is built from 15 residues. CDR1 is LNHNV and CDR2 is YYDKDF in the germline V gene (reference sequence). Here the CDR3 DNA reads TGTGCCACCAGCAGAGAAACGCTTGTCTGGAGTGAGCAGTTCTTC. Residues: CATSRETLVWSEQFF.

This clonotype was counted ten times or more. The chain recombines TRBV28 with TRBJ1-1; possibly TRBD1 for D (5 bases). Looked up from germline, CDR1 is MDHEN and CDR2 is SYDVKM. CDR3 length: 15 amino acids. The V end lost 5 bases, the J end lost 3 bases, and 16 bases lay between the germline ends. CDR3 sequence reads: CASSPALGAYTEAFF. The CDR3 region has the DNA TGTGCCAGCAGTCCCGCTTTAGGGGCTTACACTGAAGCTTTCTTT.

This clonotype was counted at least ten times. This rearrangement joins TRBV2 to TRBJ2-2; no definite D call. V lost 3 bases and J lost 5, with 19 bases in between. The CDR3 is 17 amino acids. The germline CDR1 and CDR2 sequences are SNHLY and FYNNEI. The DNA for the CDR3 is TGTGCCAGCAGTGAGTTCCGGGTCACAGCCGGAACCGGGGAGCTGTTTTTT. Protein product: CASSEFRVTAGTGELFF.

This clonotype has a handful of counts. A read error may explain this, as a much larger clone is one base away. The V and J genes are TRBV3-1 and TRBJ1-2, with D possibly matching TRBD1 (6 bases). The CDR3 contains 12 residues. Trimming removed 3 bases from V and 8 bases from J, with 10 bases in between. Germline V gives CDR1 LGHDT, CDR2 YNNKEL (reference sequence). CDR3 loop: CASSHAGGGYTF. For the CDR3, the DNA is TGTGCCAGCAGCCACGCGGGGGGCGGCTACACCTTC.

This clonotype was picked up many times. The chain couples TRBV20-1 to TRBJ2-3, with 12 bases fitting TRBD2. Germline CDR1 and CDR2: DFQATT and SNEGSKA (reference sequence). V lost 6 bases to trimming and J lost 6 bases; unmatched junction nucleotides: 10. This CDR3 spans 15 amino acids. The CDR3 is CSAWGALAGGDTQYF. In DNA, the CDR3 is TGCAGTGCCTGGGGAGCCCTAGCGGGAGGGGATACGCAGTATTTT.

This clonotype was counted many times. The chain couples TRBV15 to TRBJ2-2; either TRBD1 or TRBD2 may fit D (6 bases each). This CDR3 spans 18 amino acids. Germline-derived CDR1 and CDR2 are LNHNV and YYDKDF (reference sequence). V was trimmed by 0 bases and J by 7 bases, leaving 21 bases between them. The CDR3: CATSRDLGGVTRGGELFF. CDR3 nucleotides: TGTGCCACCAGCAGAGATCTGGGGGGCGTGACCCGGGGCGGGGAGCTGTTTTTT.

This clonotype has ten or more counts. The chain uses TRBV12-5 and TRBJ2-5; 10 bases map to TRBD2. Trimming removed 0 bases from V and 4 bases from J; junction bases left unmatched: 11. The CDR3 is 18 residues long. Germline CDR1 and CDR2: LGHNT and FRNRAP. This CDR3 is CASGLVAKAGGPPETQYF. As DNA, the CDR3 is TGTGCTAGTGGTTTGGTAGCAAAAGCGGGAGGGCCGCCAGAGACCCAGTACTTC.

The rearrangement uses TRBV19 and TRBJ1-5; D uncertain. The CDR3 sequence is 13 residues long. The V gene's germline CDR1 is LNHDA and CDR2 SQIVND (reference sequence). V was trimmed by 3 bases and J by 7 bases, leaving 10 bases between them. The CDR3 reads CASSISLGQPQHF. Here the CDR3 DNA reads TGTGCCAGTAGTATTTCATTGGGCCAGCCCCAGCATTTT.

This clonotype has only a few counts. The genes are TRBV11-1 and TRBJ2-7; 7 positions match TRBD1. The CDR3 consists of 14 residues. Germline trimming cut 5 bases from V and 8 bases from J; bases unmatched to any gene: 12. Germline assignment: CDR1 SGHAT and CDR2 FQDESV (reference sequence). As DNA, the CDR3 is TGTGCCAGCAGCCTGGACGGGACAGCAGACCAGCAGTACTTC. This gives the protein CASSLDGTADQQYF.

The chain uses TRBV2 and TRBJ1-2; D is undetermined. In germline, CDR1 is SNHLY, CDR2 FYNNEI. The ends were cut back, 1 base at V and 4 bases at J, with 19 bases in the middle. The CDR3 totals 17 residues. The CDR3 bases are TGTGCCAGCAGTGAAGAGTTTGCGGTGGTGGACTCCTATGGCTACACCTTC. This translates into CASSEEFAVVDSYGYTF.

This clonotype was counted at least ten times. The chain joins TRBV3-1 to TRBJ2-1, with a weak D call TRBD1 (5 bases). The V end was cut by 4 bases, the J end by 3 bases, with 19 bases between. Per germline, CDR1 LGHDT and CDR2 YNNKEL (reference sequence). This CDR3 comprises 17 residues. The CDR3 here is CASSPEGGRVLYNEQFF. The CDR3 bases are TGTGCCAGCAGCCCAGAAGGTGGCAGGGTTCTCTACAATGAGCAGTTCTTC.

Many counts were recorded for this clonotype. The rearrangement uses TRBV6-1 and TRBJ1-2; D is unclear. Germline loops: CDR1 MNHNS, CDR2 SASEGT. The CDR3 has 11 residues. Trimming shortened V by 5 bases and J by 4 bases, and 5 bases separated the two germline ends. The CDR3 nucleotides are TGTGCCAGCAGTTTAGTCTATGGCTACACCTTC. It yields the protein CASSLVYGYTF.

This clonotype has ten or more counts. The chain has TRBV6-5 and TRBJ2-5; perhaps TRBD2 as D (6 bases). This CDR3 is 14 amino acids long. V dropped 2 bases and J dropped 5 bases, with 12 bases sitting between them. Germline V gene lookup returns CDR1 MNHEY and CDR2 SVGAGI. CDR3 protein: CASSYGGTWETQYF. The CDR3 coding sequence is TGTGCCAGCAGTTACGGAGGGACGTGGGAGACCCAGTACTTC.